The 2 T cell receptor beta chains below were found in one sample sequenced in a study of regulatory T cells in long-lasting Graves disease. Time point denoted: newly diagnosed GD, antithyroid drugs for less than 3 months. Researchers made the TCR library from RNA that was extracted from PBMCs. Researchers made TCR beta libraries by using iRepertoire HTBI primers and running Arm-PCR on CDR3 regions. TCRdb reprocessed the multiplex PCR reads via MiXCR and lists one record per CDR3 protein. The sample has 350,000 to 550,000 distinct CDR3 sequences, more than 12% seen once. The same data also contributed to another study, on T cells in Graves' hyperthyroidism and ophthalmopathy.

The specimen comprised peripheral blood mononuclear cells (PBMCs), sampled at new diagnosis, from a patient treated with antithyroid drugs. The receptor set was obtained from a young woman with Graves disease.

This clonotype has ten or more counts. The chain recombines TRBV20-1 with TRBJ2-1, with 10 bases identical to TRBD2. Germline V gives CDR1 DFQATT, CDR2 SNEGSKA (reference sequence). The CDR3 is made up of 15 amino acids. Trimming took 6 bases from V and 9 from J; bases not matched to a gene: 14. In DNA form, the CDR3 reads TGCAGTGCAGATCTAGCGGGAGCGGTTAGGGGTGAGCAGTTCTTC. This gives the protein CSADLAGAVRGEQFF.

The table lists this clonotype with many counts. J is TRBJ1-2 and V is TRBV20-1; D may be TRBD1 (5 bases). The germline V gene has CDR1 DFQATT and CDR2 SNEGSKA (reference sequence). Trimming pared 1 base from V and 2 bases from J, leaving 11 bases between. The CDR3 covers 14 residues. CDR3 nucleotide sequence: TGCAGTGCTAGAGCGATGGGGCTGAACTATGGCTACACCTTC. Its translation is CSARAMGLNYGYTF.